Listed here are 31 T cell receptor beta chains from one sample, sequenced in a study of patients and donors after allogeneic stem cell transplantation. TCRdb used MiXCR to reprocess the RT-PCR reads, holding one entry per CDR3 protein. The profile shows roughly 940,000 distinct CDR3 sequences, over 15% of them singletons. The material sequenced was blood, either unsorted or a sorted T cell fraction (not recorded which). These receptors all come from a human donor who was either an allogeneic HSCT recipient or a stem cell or donor lymphocyte infusion donor (not recorded which). It is not recorded whose cells these are; they may come from a transplant donor.

The V gene is TRBV20-1, the J gene TRBJ2-7; 7 nucleotides agree with TRBD1. Germline V lookup: CDR1 DFQATT, CDR2 SNEGSKA (reference sequence). The trim removed 0 bases at V and 5 bases at J, leaving 7 bases unmatched. CDR3 length: 14 amino acids. This CDR3 reads CSARDYRGFDEQYF. The CDR3 region has the DNA TGCAGTGCTAGAGACTACAGGGGATTTGACGAGCAGTACTTC.

A few counts support this clonotype. This chain connects TRBV20-1 to TRBJ2-4, with 15 positions matching TRBD2. The CDR3 covers 17 residues. The V gene end was trimmed by 5 bases and the J gene end by 4 bases; junction bases not matched to a gene: 9. Germline lookup yields CDR1 DFQATT and CDR2 SNEGSKA (reference sequence). The DNA for the CDR3 is TGCAGTGCTGGGCCGGGGACTAGCGGGAGGCTTAAAAACATTCAGTACTTC. It specifies CSAGPGTSGRLKNIQYF.

The chain carries TRBV11-3 and TRBJ2-3, with D possibly matching TRBD2 (6 bases). Germline assignment: CDR1 SGHNT and CDR2 YENEEA. This CDR3 comprises 15 residues. Deletions cut 0 bases from V and 6 bases from J, with 13 bases between. CDR3 amino acids: CASSLDGGKGDTQYF. CDR3 sequence (DNA): TGTGCCAGCAGCTTAGATGGGGGGAAGGGGGATACGCAGTATTTT.

CDR3 residues: CASTLRGGDTQYF. The CDR3 DNA reads as TGTGCCAGCACCCTGAGAGGGGGTGATACGCAGTATTTT. The chain employs TRBV2 and TRBJ2-3; TRBD1 is a possible D gene (6 bases). Deletions cut 7 bases from V and 6 bases from J, with 14 bases between. CDR1 SNHLY and CDR2 FYNNEI come from the germline V gene. The CDR3 spans 13 residues.

This clonotype has only one observation. The V gene is TRBV20-1, the J gene TRBJ2-1; D gene unclear. Between the trimmed V and J ends, which lost 4 bases and 0 bases, there was a span of 10 bases. The V gene's germline CDR1 is DFQATT and CDR2 SNEGSKA (reference sequence). The CDR3 spans 14 residues. The CDR3 bases are TGCAGTGCTACCCACGATAGCTCCTACAATGAGCAGTTCTTC. It is translated as CSATHDSSYNEQFF.

The chain combines TRBV21-1 with TRBJ2-7; the tabulated D call, TRBD2, remains unverified against the DNA. TRBV21-1 is described as a pseudogene. This CDR3 is 17 amino acids long. The CDR3 DNA is TGTGCCAGCAGCACACTAGAAGAACTGCGCGGGTCCTACGAGCAGTACTTC. Translation: CASSTLEELRGSYEQYF.

This clonotype appeared a few times. This chain joins TRBV24-1 and TRBJ2-7; possible D gene TRBD1, 6 bases. V was shortened by 7 bases and J by 6 bases, with 15 bases between the two germline ends. CDR1 KGHDR and CDR2 SFDVKD come from the germline V gene. CDR3 size: 13 residues. Here the CDR3 DNA reads TGTGCCACCAGCACCGGGACAAGTGGCGAGCAGTACTTC. Translated: CATSTGTSGEQYF.

This clonotype was seen more than once but under ten times. The V call is TRBV3-1, the J call TRBJ2-1, with D unresolved. Trimming left V 1 base short and J 2 bases short, with 12 bases between. This CDR3 spans 16 amino acids. Looked up from germline, CDR1 is LGHDT and CDR2 is YNNKEL (reference sequence). CDR3 protein: CASSQGKRKTYNEQFF. The CDR3 DNA follows: TGTGCCAGCAGCCAAGGGAAGAGAAAGACCTACAATGAGCAGTTCTTC.

This sequence joins TRBV7-9 and TRBJ2-7; TRBD1 aligns across 8 bases. The J segment lost 5 bases and the V segment lost 5 bases, leaving 8 bases of the junction unmatched. The germline V gene has CDR1 SEHNR and CDR2 FQNEAQ (reference sequence). CDR3 size: 14 residues. The CDR3 region is CASSRTDRAHEQYF. Written as DNA, the CDR3 is TGTGCCAGCAGCCGGACGGACAGGGCCCACGAGCAGTACTTC. Using reference TRBV7-9 and TRBJ2-7 for the parts outside the CDR3, the full variable domain is DTGVSQNPRHKITKRGQNVTFRCDPISEHNRLYWYRQTLGQGPEFLTYFQNEAQLEKSRLLSDRFSAERPKGSFSTLEIQRTEQGDSAMYLCASSRTDRAHEQYFGPGTRLTVT.

This chain joins TRBV7-9 and TRBJ2-5, with D uncertain. The CDR3 has 14 amino acids. V was pared by 1 base and J by 5 bases, with 11 bases between. Germline values: CDR1 SEHNR, CDR2 FQNEAQ (reference sequence). DNA for the CDR3: TGTGCCAGCAGCTTAGGCAAGGGCTTCGAGACCCAGTACTTC. Translating it yields CASSLGKGFETQYF.

The chain carries TRBV7-6 and TRBJ2-5; D unresolved. Trimming shortened V by 2 bases and J by 4 bases, and 8 bases separated the two germline ends. Germline V CDR1 and CDR2: SGHVS, FNYEAQ. The CDR3 extends over 13 amino acids. The DNA for the CDR3 is TGTGCCAGCAGCTTAAAATTTACAGAGACCCAGTACTTC. Translated, it gives CASSLKFTETQYF.

J is TRBJ2-1 and V is TRBV7-8; D gene ambiguous. Germline loops: CDR1 SGHVS, CDR2 FQNEAQ. V lost 5 bases to trimming and J lost 0 bases, with 17 bases between them. CDR3 length: 17 amino acids. The CDR3 DNA sequence: TGTGCCAGCAGCCCCTTCACCGGTATTAGCTCCTACAATGAGCAGTTCTTC. Its protein is CASSPFTGISSYNEQFF.

This clonotype has a handful of counts. This chain joins TRBV30 and TRBJ2-3, with D uncertain. The CDR3 contains 11 residues. Looked up from germline, CDR1 is GTSNPN and CDR2 is SVGIG (reference sequence). V was shortened by 3 bases and J by 6 bases, with 7 bases between the two germline ends. This CDR3 reads CAWSRADTQYF. CDR3 DNA: TGTGCCTGGAGCCGAGCTGATACGCAGTATTTT.

This chain uses TRBV29-1 with TRBJ2-7; D is unclear. Germline V lookup: CDR1 SQVTM, CDR2 ANQGSEA. V was pared by 3 bases and J by 2 bases, with 5 bases between. CDR3 length: 11 residues. The CDR3 DNA sequence: TGCAGCGTTGAGGGCGCCTACGAGCAGTACTTC. Translated: CSVEGAYEQYF.

V gene TRBV4-1 combines with J gene TRBJ2-2; 8 nucleotides align to TRBD2. The CDR3 extends over 16 amino acids. Germline V gives CDR1 MGHRA, CDR2 YSYEKL. V gave up 0 bases and J gave up 8 bases; unmatched junction bases: 8. The DNA of the CDR3 is TGCGCCAGCAGCCAAGACAAGCGTAGCGGGACTGGGGAGCTGTTTTTT. It encodes CASSQDKRSGTGELFF.

This clonotype was counted only a few times. The rearrangement joins TRBV29-1 to TRBJ1-1, with a tentative D call TRBD1 (6 bases). Germline loops: CDR1 SQVTM, CDR2 ANQGSEA. Trimming pared 4 bases from V and 0 bases from J, leaving 12 bases between. CDR3 length: 14 amino acids. In DNA form, the CDR3 reads TGCAGCGTTGTTCGGGACACGATGAACACTGAAGCTTTCTTT. It specifies CSVVRDTMNTEAFF.

The chain employs TRBV9 and TRBJ2-1; TRBD2 aligns across 9 bases. The germline CDR1 and CDR2 sequences are SGDLS and YYNGEE. This CDR3 contains 14 residues. Unmatched junction bases numbered 8, after V lost 4 bases and J lost 9 bases. The CDR3 bases are TGTGCCAGCAGCTTAAACCCTAGCGGGGTTGAGCAGTTCTTC. Amino acid sequence: CASSLNPSGVEQFF.

Worth noting for this clonotype: At one end the junction does not follow the germline gene, possibly because of a read error. The chain has TRBV12-3 or TRBV12-4 and TRBJ1-3; D remains unclear. This CDR3 region has 14 residues. The CDR3 is CASSFVSSGNTTYF. The CDR3 nucleotides read TGTGCCAGCAGTTTTGTTAGCTCTGGAAACACCACATATTTT.

The sample holds a few counts of this clonotype. The chain uses TRBV15 and TRBJ1-5, with D hard to call. V lost 1 base and J lost 6, with 10 bases in between. The germline V gene encodes CDR1 LNHNV and CDR2 YYDKDF (reference sequence). This CDR3 has 14 amino acids. The CDR3 DNA follows: TGTGCCACCAGCAGAGCTTTCGGCGGTCAGCCCCAGCATTTT. Translated, it gives CATSRAFGGQPQHF.

This clonotype has a count of ten or more. The chain carries TRBV11-2 and TRBJ2-1; D remains ambiguous. Germline V CDR1 and CDR2: SGHAT, FQNNGV. This CDR3 has 16 residues. V was trimmed by 4 bases and J by 7 bases, leaving 20 bases between them. CDR3 region: CASSSSALDQANEQFF. Here the CDR3 DNA reads TGTGCCAGCAGCTCCTCCGCCCTAGACCAGGCAAATGAGCAGTTCTTC.

This sequence joins TRBV7-8 and TRBJ1-3; possible D gene TRBD1, 6 bases. The CDR3 has 13 residues. V was cut by 1 base and J by 8 bases, with 9 bases left in between. Germline V gene data show CDR1 as SGHVS and CDR2 as FQNEAQ. The CDR3: CASSLDRADTIYF. The CDR3 coding sequence is TGTGCCAGCAGCTTAGACAGGGCGGACACCATATATTTT.

This clonotype was counted ten times or more. The V call is TRBV4-3, the J call TRBJ2-3; 8 nucleotides align to TRBD2. Trimming at V came to 3 bases and at J to 4 bases, leaving 12 bases not matched to a gene. The CDR3 has 17 amino acids. Germline V gene lookup returns CDR1 LGHNA and CDR2 YSLEER. CDR3 sequence reads: CASSQTGTRASPDTQYF. The CDR3 bases are TGCGCCAGCAGCCAGACCGGGACTAGGGCTTCCCCAGATACGCAGTATTTT.

The table lists this clonotype with a few counts. The J gene is TRBJ2-3, the V gene TRBV9, with D hard to call. The CDR3 loop spans 13 amino acids. CDR1 and CDR2 from the germline V gene are SGDLS and YYNGEE. Trimming removed 2 bases at V and 9 bases at J, with 13 bases between. The CDR3 DNA follows: TGTGCCAGCAGCGTTAGGAGAGCTGACACGCAGTATTTT. Its translation is CASSVRRADTQYF.

The CDR3 DNA reads TGTGCCAGCAGCAAGGGGGGCCCCTCCCCACAACAAGAGACCCAGTACTTC. Amino acid sequence: CASSKGGPSPQQETQYF. The V call is TRBV7-7, the J call TRBJ2-5, with D tentatively TRBD1 or TRBD2 (6 bases each). This CDR3 is built from 17 residues. Germline assignment: CDR1 SSHAT and CDR2 FNYEAQ (reference sequence). With 5 bases removed from V and 2 bases from J, the gap between germline ends came to 21 bases.

The chain links TRBV6-1 to TRBJ1-1; 7 bases match TRBD1. Per germline, CDR1 MNHNS and CDR2 SASEGT. The CDR3 length is 14 residues. The V segment lost 6 bases and the J segment 0 bases; nucleotides outside the gene matches: 4. The CDR3 nucleotides read TGTGCCAGCAGCCACAGGGGAGTGAACACTGAAGCTTTCTTT. Its translation is CASSHRGVNTEAFF.

V usage is TRBV28 and J usage is TRBJ1-2; the D gene is possibly TRBD1 (6 bases). V lost 5 bases and J lost 7, with 20 bases in between. The CDR3 runs 15 residues. Germline-derived CDR1 and CDR2 are MDHEN and SYDVKM. The CDR3 protein is CASSGGHLPAGGYTF. The CDR3 coding sequence is TGTGCCAGCAGTGGGGGACACTTACCCGCGGGTGGCTACACCTTC.

This clonotype has just a few counts. The chain employs TRBV5-1 and TRBJ1-4; D is perhaps TRBD1 (5 bases). V was pared by 1 base and J by 0 bases, with 10 bases between. This CDR3 contains 16 residues. Per germline, CDR1 SGHRS and CDR2 YFSETQ. This CDR3 is CASSLRQFATNEKLFF. The CDR3 coding sequence is TGCGCCAGCAGCTTGAGACAGTTTGCAACTAATGAAAAACTGTTTTTT.

In this sample, this clonotype turned up a few times. The chain combines TRBV20-1 with TRBJ1-1; D gene unclear. The CDR3 loop spans 16 amino acids. Trimming left V 7 bases short and J 1 base short, with 22 bases between. Germline V gene data show CDR1 as DFQATT and CDR2 as SNEGSKA (reference sequence). CDR3 loop: CSVRPPGKPKNTEAFF. CDR3 in DNA: TGCAGTGTTCGCCCGCCGGGCAAACCAAAGAACACTGAAGCTTTCTTT.

DNA of the CDR3: TGTGCCACCACTGGACCAGATACGCAGTATTTT. Translating gives CATTGPDTQYF. The chain carries TRBV19 and TRBJ2-3; no firm D call. The CDR3 runs 11 residues. The germline V gene encodes CDR1 LNHDA and CDR2 SQIVND (reference sequence). V lost 10 bases and J 4 bases, leaving 9 bases between the germline ends.

The chain combines TRBV6-2 or TRBV6-3 with TRBJ2-1, with 7 bases identical to TRBD1. The CDR3 totals 19 residues. Germline CDR1 reads MNHEY; CDR2 reads SVGEGT. V dropped 0 bases and J dropped 7; count of bases not matched to a gene: 18. CDR3 sequence: CASSYSIDARTGSGNEQFF. The CDR3 nucleotides read TGTGCCAGCAGTTACTCGATAGATGCTCGGACAGGTAGTGGAAATGAGCAGTTCTTC.

V and J are TRBV7-9 and TRBJ2-3; no definite D call. Trimming cost V 3 bases and J 3 bases, with 10 bases left between them. The CDR3 sequence is 14 residues long. Per the germline V gene, CDR1 is SEHNR and CDR2 is FQNEAQ (reference sequence). The CDR3 DNA reads TGTGCCAGCAGCTTTTATGGTGAAACAGATACGCAGTATTTT. Its translation is CASSFYGETDTQYF.